The present entry profiles one TCR beta chain with its context. TCRdb's copy holds only in-frame clones and misses some; the assay was immunoSEQ multiplex PCR. The sample shows approximately 150,000 clones, approximately 94% of them seen only once. The data were taken from a study of T cell responses to AZD1222 COVID-19 vaccine. V lost 0 bases to trimming and J lost 4 bases, with 16 bases between them. The CDR3 consists of 16 residues. In germline, CDR1 is SGHRS, CDR2 YFSETQ. V is TRBV5-1 and J is TRBJ1-2; D perhaps matches TRBD1 (5 bases). This specimen was peripheral blood, taken on day 0 of AZD1222 vaccination. The source of this sequence is an adult in good health. CDR3 in amino acids: CASSLGPGAGIYGYTF. In nucleotides, the CDR3 is TGCGCCAGCAGCTTGGGGCCCGGGGCGGGGATCTATGGCTACACCTTC.